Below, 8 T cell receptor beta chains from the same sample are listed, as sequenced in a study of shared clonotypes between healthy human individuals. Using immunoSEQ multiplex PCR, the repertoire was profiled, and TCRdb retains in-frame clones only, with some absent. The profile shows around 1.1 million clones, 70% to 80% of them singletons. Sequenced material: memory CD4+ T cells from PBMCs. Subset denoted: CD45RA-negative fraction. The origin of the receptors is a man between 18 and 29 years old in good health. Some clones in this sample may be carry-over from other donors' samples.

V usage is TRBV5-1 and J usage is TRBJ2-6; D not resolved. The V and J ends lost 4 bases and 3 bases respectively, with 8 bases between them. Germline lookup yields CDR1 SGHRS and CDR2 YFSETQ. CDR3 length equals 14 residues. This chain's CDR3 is CASSDLLGANVLTF. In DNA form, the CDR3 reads TGCGCCAGCAGCGATTTACTTGGGGCCAACGTCCTGACTTTC.

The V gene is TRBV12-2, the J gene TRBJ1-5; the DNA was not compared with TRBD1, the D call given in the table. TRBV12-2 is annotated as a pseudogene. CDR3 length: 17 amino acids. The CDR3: CASRAGGVGRSNQPQHF. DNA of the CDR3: TGTGCAAGTCGCGCAGGGGGAGTTGGTAGGAGCAATCAGCCCCAGCATTTT.

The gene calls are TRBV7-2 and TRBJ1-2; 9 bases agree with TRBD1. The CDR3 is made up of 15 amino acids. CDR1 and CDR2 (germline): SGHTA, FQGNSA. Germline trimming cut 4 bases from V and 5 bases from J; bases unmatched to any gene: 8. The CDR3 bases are TGTGCCAGCAGCTCCATACTGACAGGGGGTTATGGCTACACCTTC. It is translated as CASSSILTGGYGYTF.

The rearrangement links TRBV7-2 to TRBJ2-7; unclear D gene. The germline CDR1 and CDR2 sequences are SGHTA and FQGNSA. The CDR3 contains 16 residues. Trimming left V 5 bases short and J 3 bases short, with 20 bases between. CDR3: CASSGTLTRTVYEQYF. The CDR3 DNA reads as TGTGCCAGCAGCGGCACATTAACCAGGACGGTCTACGAGCAGTACTTC.

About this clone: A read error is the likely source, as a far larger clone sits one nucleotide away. CDR3 sequence (DNA): TGTGCCAGCAGCTTTTCAGAGACCCAGTACTTC. Its translation: CASSFSETQYF. The chain uses TRBV11-2 and TRBJ2-5; the D is unclear. The germline V gene encodes CDR1 SGHAT and CDR2 FQNNGV. Trimming shortened V by 3 bases and J by 4 bases, and 3 bases separated the two germline ends. The CDR3 has 11 residues.

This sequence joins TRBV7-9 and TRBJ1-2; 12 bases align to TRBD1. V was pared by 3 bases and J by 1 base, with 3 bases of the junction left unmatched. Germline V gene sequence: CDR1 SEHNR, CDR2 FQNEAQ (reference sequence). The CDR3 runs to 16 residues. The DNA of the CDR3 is TGTGCCAGCAGCTTGGGACAGGGGGCGGGTAACTATGGCTACACCTTC. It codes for CASSLGQGAGNYGYTF.

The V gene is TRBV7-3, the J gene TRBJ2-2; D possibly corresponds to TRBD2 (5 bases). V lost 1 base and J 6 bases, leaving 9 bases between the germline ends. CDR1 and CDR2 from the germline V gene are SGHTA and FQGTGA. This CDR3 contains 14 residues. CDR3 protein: CASSLRPEAGELFF. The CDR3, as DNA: TGTGCCAGCAGCTTAAGGCCGGAGGCCGGGGAGCTGTTTTTT. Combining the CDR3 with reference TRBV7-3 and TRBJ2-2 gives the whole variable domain GAGVSQTPSNKVTEKGKYVELRCDPISGHTALYWYRQSLGQGPEFLIYFQGTGAADDSGLPNDRFFAVRPEGSVSTLKIQRTERGDSAVYLCASSLRPEAGELFFGEGSRLTVL.

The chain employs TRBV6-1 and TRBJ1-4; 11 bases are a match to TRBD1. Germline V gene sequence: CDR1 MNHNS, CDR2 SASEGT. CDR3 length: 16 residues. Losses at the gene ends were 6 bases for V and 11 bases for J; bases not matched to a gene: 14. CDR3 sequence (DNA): TGTGCCAGCAGGGAACACGCCGGGACAGGGGGTGGGAAACTGTTTTTT. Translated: CASREHAGTGGGKLFF.